The 21 T cell receptor beta chains below were found in one sample sequenced in a study of cytomegalovirus exposure and HLA in healthy donors (dated by TCRdb to 2015 to 2018). The library was made by the immunoSEQ multiplex PCR assay. A mixture of 60 forward primers for TCR Vbeta segments and 13 reverse primers for TCR Jbeta segments was used in the multiplex PCR. This immuneACCESS table, as held by TCRdb, lists in-frame sequences with V and J called but not all clones. Of the missing ones, under half trace to an unresolved V gene in checked studies; the others have no known cause. This sample holds 90,000 to 140,000 clones; under 85% were observed only once. In total, the top ten clones hold about 2.2% of the sample. Sequenced sample: PBMCs. The source of these receptors is a young man in good health and CMV-seronegative.

This sequence joins TRBV19 and TRBJ2-7; D is perhaps TRBD2 (5 bases). Trimming took 8 bases from V and 2 from J, leaving 10 bases between them. The CDR3 is 12 residues long. In germline, CDR1 is LNHDA, CDR2 SQIVND (reference sequence). The DNA for the CDR3 is TGTGCCAGTGGGCAGACTACCTACGAGCAGTACTTC. This gives the protein CASGQTTYEQYF.

The chain is built from TRBV6-5 and TRBJ2-3, with D maybe TRBD2 (7 bases). CDR1 MNHEY and CDR2 SVGAGI come from the germline V gene. CDR3 length: 15 amino acids. V lost 0 bases and J 5 bases, leaving 12 bases between the germline ends. As DNA, the CDR3 is TGTGCCAGCAGTTACTCGCGGGGGCCAGGAGATACGCAGTATTTT. Its translation is CASSYSRGPGDTQYF.

This chain joins TRBV7-7 and TRBJ1-5; no definite D call. The CDR3 length is 13 residues. The germline CDR1 and CDR2 sequences are SSHAT and FNYEAQ (reference sequence). With 3 bases removed from V and 8 bases from J, the gap between germline ends came to 11 bases. Here the CDR3 DNA reads TGTGCCAGCAGCTTTTCCCCCGAGGAGCCCCAGCATTTT. Its protein is CASSFSPEEPQHF.

CDR3 coding DNA: TGTGCCAGCAGTTACCATAGCGGGAACACCGGGGAGCTGTTTTTT. This gives the protein CASSYHSGNTGELFF. The J gene is TRBJ2-2, the V gene TRBV11-2, with D maybe TRBD2 (6 bases). The CDR3 covers 15 residues. V was trimmed by 6 bases and J by 1 base, leaving 12 bases between them. Germline CDR1 is SGHAT and CDR2 is FQNNGV. Drawing the rest from reference TRBV11-2 and TRBJ2-2, the complete variable domain is EAGVAQSPRYKIIEKRQSVAFWCNPISGHATLYWYQQILGQGPKLLIQFQNNGVVDDSQLPKDRFSAERLKGVDSTLKIQPAKLEDSAVYLCASSYHSGNTGELFFGEGSRLTVL.

In the case of this clone: A much larger clone lies one base from this, so it may be a read error. The chain has TRBV7-9 and TRBJ2-7; perhaps TRBD2 as D (6 bases). The CDR3 sequence is 13 residues long. Trimming took 4 bases from V and 2 from J, leaving 9 bases between them. CDR1 and CDR2 (germline): SEHNR, FQNEAQ (reference sequence). The CDR3: CASSSGLTYEQYF. The CDR3 DNA follows: TGTGCCAGCAGCTCGGGACTTACCTACGAGCAGTACTTC. Full variable domain (outside the CDR3, taken from reference TRBV7-9 and TRBJ2-7): DTGVSQNPRHKITKRGQNVTFRCDPISEHNRLYWYRQTLGQGPEFLTYFQNEAQLEKSRLLSDRFSAERPKGSFSTLEIQRTEQGDSAMYLCASSSGLTYEQYFGPGTRLTVT.

The chain uses TRBV29-1 and TRBJ2-1; tentative D call: TRBD2 (5 bases). The length of the CDR3 is 16 residues. V lost 6 bases to trimming and J lost 3 bases, with 21 bases between them. Germline CDR1 reads SQVTM; CDR2 reads ANQGSEA. CDR3 region: CSVPAQAGVGYNEQFF. In nucleotides, the CDR3 is TGCAGCGTGCCGGCGCAGGCGGGTGTTGGCTACAATGAGCAGTTCTTC.

The table lists this clone with a few counts. V and J are TRBV2 and TRBJ2-1; a possible D gene is TRBD1 (5 bases). Germline-derived CDR1 and CDR2 are SNHLY and FYNNEI. The germline V and J ends were trimmed by 6 bases and 6 bases, with 9 bases remaining between them. This CDR3 contains 12 residues. This CDR3 reads CASSSRANEQFF. The CDR3 nucleotides are TGTGCCAGCAGCTCCAGGGCCAATGAGCAGTTCTTC.

This chain links TRBV6-5 with TRBJ1-5; TRBD1 matches at 8 bases. The CDR3 spans 12 residues. The germline V gene has CDR1 MNHEY and CDR2 SVGAGI. V lost 8 bases and J lost 5; bases outside the gene matches: 2. CDR3 nucleotide sequence: TGTGCCAGCTGGACAGGGTATCAGCCCCAGCATTTT. It yields the protein CASWTGYQPQHF.

The V call is TRBV28, the J call TRBJ2-7; TRBD2 matches at 16 bases. Trimming cost V 4 bases and J 6 bases; bases outside gene matches: 9. There are 17 residues in the CDR3. Germline CDR1 and CDR2: MDHEN and SYDVKM. The DNA of the CDR3 is TGTGCCAGCAGTTGGCTGGGACTAGCGGGAGGGCCGGGCGAGCAGTACTTC. Translating it yields CASSWLGLAGGPGEQYF.

This clone was seen more than once but under ten times. The chain is built from TRBV30 and TRBJ2-2; D gene uncertain. The germline V and J ends were trimmed by 4 bases and 8 bases, with 8 bases remaining between them. Germline-derived CDR1 and CDR2 are GTSNPN and SVGIG (reference sequence). This CDR3 has 11 amino acids. CDR3 nucleotide sequence: TGTGCCTGGACAGGTGGGGGGGAGCTGTTTTTT. Encoded protein: CAWTGGGELFF. Using reference TRBV30 and TRBJ2-2 for the parts outside the CDR3, the full variable domain is SQTIHQWPATLVQPVGSPLSLECTVEGTSNPNLYWYRQAAGRGLQLLFYSVGIGQISSEVPQNLSASRPQDRQFILSSKKLLLSDSGFYLCAWTGGGELFFGEGSRLTVL.

The chain links TRBV18 to TRBJ2-2; tentative D call: TRBD2 (6 bases). The CDR3 runs 16 residues. From germline, CDR1 is KGHSH and CDR2 LQKENI. V lost 0 bases and J 5 bases, leaving 13 bases between the germline ends. The CDR3 spells CASSPPGKEGTGELFF. The CDR3 nucleotides read TGTGCCAGCTCACCACCGGGGAAGGAGGGGACCGGGGAGCTGTTTTTT.

The gene calls are TRBV5-6 and TRBJ2-5; maybe TRBD2 (6 bases). The ends were cut back, 2 bases at V and 12 bases at J, with 14 bases in the middle. CDR1 and CDR2 (germline): SGHDT, YYEEEE. The CDR3 has 12 residues. As DNA, the CDR3 is TGTGCCAGCAGCTTCTCTACACGGAGGGAGTACTTC. Protein: CASSFSTRREYF.

The chain carries TRBV9 and TRBJ2-5, with 9 bases matching TRBD2. The junction had 11 bases not matched to a gene; V was cut back by 6 bases and J by 5 bases. This CDR3 is built from 15 residues. In germline, CDR1 is SGDLS, CDR2 YYNGEE. CDR3 residues: CASNLGGGAGETQYF. The CDR3 coding sequence is TGTGCCAGCAATCTCGGCGGGGGGGCCGGGGAGACCCAGTACTTC.

In its sample, this clone was seen many times. The genes are TRBV6-5 and TRBJ1-2; D is possibly TRBD1 (5 bases). There are 15 residues in the CDR3. V lost 7 bases and J lost 8, with 23 bases in between. CDR1 MNHEY and CDR2 SVGAGI come from the germline V gene. This CDR3 is CASTYGREGIEGYTF. The CDR3, as DNA: TGTGCCAGCACCTACGGAAGGGAGGGGATAGAGGGCTACACCTTC.

V gene TRBV7-9 combines with J gene TRBJ2-7; TRBD2 matches 13 bases. The ends lost 5 bases at V and 4 bases at J; junction bases unmatched: 5. Germline CDR1 SEHNR, CDR2 FQNEAQ (reference sequence). This CDR3 is built from 15 residues. CDR3 bases: TGTGCCAGCAGCCAAACTAGCGGGGGGGGATACGAGCAGTACTTC. Translated, it gives CASSQTSGGGYEQYF.

The chain is built from TRBV7-8 and TRBJ2-7; the D gene is possibly TRBD2 (7 bases). Germline CDR1 is SGHVS and CDR2 is FQNEAQ. CDR3 length: 17 amino acids. V lost 6 bases to trimming and J lost 2 bases, with 23 bases between them. The CDR3 region is CASRQAEGGASPYEQYF. CDR3 bases: TGTGCCAGCAGACAGGCTGAGGGGGGGGCGTCTCCCTACGAGCAGTACTTC.

The chain recombines TRBV18 with TRBJ2-7, with D maybe TRBD2 (6 bases). The CDR3 extends over 15 amino acids. Per the germline V gene, CDR1 is KGHSH and CDR2 is LQKENI. Trimming pared 3 bases from V and 9 bases from J, leaving 21 bases between. The CDR3 here is CASSPGGSEAYVQYF. CDR3 in DNA: TGTGCCAGCTCACCCGGGGGTAGCGAAGCGTATGTGCAGTACTTC.

The V gene is TRBV5-1, the J gene TRBJ1-3, with D maybe TRBD1 (6 bases). Germline V gene lookup returns CDR1 SGHRS and CDR2 YFSETQ. This CDR3 spans 15 amino acids. The V end was cut by 3 bases, the J end by 4 bases, with 14 bases between. The CDR3 DNA reads TGCGCCAGCAGCTATACTACAGGGTCCGGAAACACCATATATTTT. Protein: CASSYTTGSGNTIYF.

The chain has TRBV19 and TRBJ1-5; maybe TRBD1 (5 bases). The germline CDR1 and CDR2 sequences are LNHDA and SQIVND (reference sequence). The CDR3 spans 15 residues. Trimming removed 3 bases from V and 6 bases from J, with 15 bases in between. CDR3 residues: CASSISGGFGQPQHF. CDR3 sequence (DNA): TGTGCCAGTAGTATTAGCGGGGGGTTCGGTCAGCCCCAGCATTTT. Together with reference TRBV19 and TRBJ1-5, the CDR3 gives the full variable domain: DGGITQSPKYLFRKEGQNVTLSCEQNLNHDAMYWYRQDPGQGLRLIYYSQIVNDFQKGDIAEGYSVSREKKESFPLTVTSAQKNPTAFYLCASSISGGFGQPQHFGDGTRLSIL.

This clone came up a few times. This chain connects TRBV6-1 to TRBJ2-6, with no clear D. This CDR3 is 13 amino acids long. Per germline, CDR1 MNHNS and CDR2 SASEGT. Between the trimmed V and J ends, which lost 7 bases and 1 base, there was a span of 5 bases. CDR3 coding DNA: TGTGCCAGCACCACTTCTGGGGCCAACGTCCTGACTTTC. This codes for CASTTSGANVLTF.

The chain employs TRBV30 and TRBJ2-1; TRBD1 is a possible D gene (6 bases). The CDR3 is made up of 15 amino acids. V was shortened by 4 bases and J by 1 base, with 14 bases between the two germline ends. Germline CDR1 is GTSNPN and CDR2 is SVGIG (reference sequence). CDR3 protein: CAWTTVGTSYNEQFF. The CDR3 DNA follows: TGTGCCTGGACCACGGTAGGGACATCCTACAATGAGCAGTTCTTC.